The clone carrying this T cell receptor beta chain is labeled as large. Germline V lookup: CDR1 LNHDA, CDR2 SQIVND (reference sequence). The CDR3 sequence is 15 residues long. V lost 7 bases to trimming and J lost 6 bases, with 18 bases between them. This sample stems from a study of CD8+ T cells in alopecia areata. Extracted RNA was reverse transcribed into cDNA, the sequencing template. Assay used: immunoSEQ multiplex PCR; TCRdb lists only in-frame clones, some missing. The repertoire has 3,500 to 5,000 clones, around 65% of them found once; the top ten carry around 20%. The sample comprised skin. This TCR was sampled from a human donor in good health. The V call is TRBV19, the J call TRBJ2-2, with no clear D. The CDR3 DNA follows: TGTGCCAGTAACCCAACCGAAAGCGTCCCCGGGGAGCTGTTTTTT. The encoded protein is CASNPTESVPGELFF.